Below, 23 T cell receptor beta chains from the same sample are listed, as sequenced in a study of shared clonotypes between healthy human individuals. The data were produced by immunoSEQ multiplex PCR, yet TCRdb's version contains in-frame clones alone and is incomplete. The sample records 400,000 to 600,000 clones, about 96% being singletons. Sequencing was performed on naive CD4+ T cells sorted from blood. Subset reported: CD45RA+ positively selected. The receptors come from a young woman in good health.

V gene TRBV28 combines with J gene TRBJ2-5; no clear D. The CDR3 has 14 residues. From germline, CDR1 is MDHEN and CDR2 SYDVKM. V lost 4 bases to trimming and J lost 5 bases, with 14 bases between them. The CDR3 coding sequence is TGTGCCAGCAGTTCACCTTCCAGTAAGGAGACCCAGTACTTC. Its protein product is CASSSPSSKETQYF.

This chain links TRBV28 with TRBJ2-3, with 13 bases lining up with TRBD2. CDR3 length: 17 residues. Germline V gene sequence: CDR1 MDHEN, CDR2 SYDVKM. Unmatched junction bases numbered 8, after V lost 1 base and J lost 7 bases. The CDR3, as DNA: TGTGCCAGCAGTTTATCAACTAGCGGGAGGGTGTTAAATACGCAGTATTTT. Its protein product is CASSLSTSGRVLNTQYF.

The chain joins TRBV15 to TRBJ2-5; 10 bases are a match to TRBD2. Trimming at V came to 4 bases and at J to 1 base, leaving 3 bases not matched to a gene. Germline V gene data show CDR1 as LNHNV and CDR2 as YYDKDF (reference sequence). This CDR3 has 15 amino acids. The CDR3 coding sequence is TGTGCCACCAGCAAGACTAGCGGGCCCCAAGAGACCCAGTACTTC. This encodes CATSKTSGPQETQYF.

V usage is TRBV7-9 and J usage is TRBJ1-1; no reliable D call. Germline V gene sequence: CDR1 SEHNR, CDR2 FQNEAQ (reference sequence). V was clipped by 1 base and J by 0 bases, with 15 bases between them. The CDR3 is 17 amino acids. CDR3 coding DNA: TGTGCCAGCAGCTTAGACTCGGCCTTTGAGGTGAACACTGAAGCTTTCTTT. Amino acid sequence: CASSLDSAFEVNTEAFF.

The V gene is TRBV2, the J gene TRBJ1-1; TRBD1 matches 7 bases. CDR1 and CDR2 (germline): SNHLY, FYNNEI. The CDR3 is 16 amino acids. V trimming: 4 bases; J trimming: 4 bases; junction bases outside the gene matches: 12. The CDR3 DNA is TGTGCCAGCAGTGTGTTTGAGGGGGCCGGTGGCACTGAAGCTTTCTTT. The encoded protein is CASSVFEGAGGTEAFF.

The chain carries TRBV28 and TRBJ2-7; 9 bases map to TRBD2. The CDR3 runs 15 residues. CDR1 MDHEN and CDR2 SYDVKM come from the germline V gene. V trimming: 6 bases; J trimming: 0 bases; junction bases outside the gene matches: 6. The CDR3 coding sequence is TGTGCCAGCAGAACTATTAGCGGGAGCTCCTACGAGCAGTACTTC. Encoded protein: CASRTISGSSYEQYF.

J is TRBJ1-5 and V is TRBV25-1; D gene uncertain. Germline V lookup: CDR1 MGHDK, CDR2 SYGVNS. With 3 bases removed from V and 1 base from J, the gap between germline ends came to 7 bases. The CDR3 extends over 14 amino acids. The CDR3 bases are TGTGCCAGCAGTGAGCGGTGGAGCAATCAGCCCCAGCATTTT. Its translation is CASSERWSNQPQHF.

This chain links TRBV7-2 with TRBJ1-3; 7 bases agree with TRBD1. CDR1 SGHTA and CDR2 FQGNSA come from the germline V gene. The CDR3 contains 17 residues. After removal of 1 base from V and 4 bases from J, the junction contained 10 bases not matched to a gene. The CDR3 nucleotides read TGTGCCAGCAGCTTAGACCCGACAGGGTGGATCGGAAACACCATATATTTT. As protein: CASSLDPTGWIGNTIYF.

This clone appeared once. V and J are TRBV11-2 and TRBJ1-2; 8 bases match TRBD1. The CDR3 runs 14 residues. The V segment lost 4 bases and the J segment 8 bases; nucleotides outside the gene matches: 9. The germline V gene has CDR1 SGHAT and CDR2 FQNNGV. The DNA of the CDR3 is TGTGCCAGCAGCTCCTCGGACAGGGCCGCGGGCTACACCTTC. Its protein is CASSSSDRAAGYTF.

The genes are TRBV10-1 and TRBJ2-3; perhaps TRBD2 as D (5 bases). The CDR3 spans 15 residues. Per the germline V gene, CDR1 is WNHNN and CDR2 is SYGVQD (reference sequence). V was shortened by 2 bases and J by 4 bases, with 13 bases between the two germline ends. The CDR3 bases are TGCGCCAGCAGTGAGCCGCGGGCTGGGGCAGATACGCAGTATTTT. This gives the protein CASSEPRAGADTQYF.

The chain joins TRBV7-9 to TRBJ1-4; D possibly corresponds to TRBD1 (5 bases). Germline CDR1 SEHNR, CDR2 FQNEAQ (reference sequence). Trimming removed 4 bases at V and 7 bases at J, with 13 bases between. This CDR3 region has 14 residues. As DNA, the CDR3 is TGTGCCAGCAGCTCAGGGAGGGGTCTTGAAAAACTGTTTTTT. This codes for CASSSGRGLEKLFF.

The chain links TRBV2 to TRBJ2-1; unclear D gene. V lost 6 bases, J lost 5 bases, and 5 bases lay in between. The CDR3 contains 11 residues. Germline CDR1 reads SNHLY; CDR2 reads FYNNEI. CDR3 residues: CASRLNNEQFF. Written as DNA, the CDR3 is TGTGCCAGCAGACTTAACAATGAGCAGTTCTTC.

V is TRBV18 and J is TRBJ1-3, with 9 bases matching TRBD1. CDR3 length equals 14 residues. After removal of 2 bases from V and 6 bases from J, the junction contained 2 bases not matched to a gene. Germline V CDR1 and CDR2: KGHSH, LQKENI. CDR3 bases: TGTGCCAGCTCACCAAGGGACAGGGAAAACACCATATATTTT. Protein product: CASSPRDRENTIYF. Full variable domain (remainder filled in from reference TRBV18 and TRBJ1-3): NAGVMQNPRHLVRRRGQEARLRCSPMKGHSHVYWYRQLPEEGLKFMVYLQKENIIDESGMPKERFSAEFPKEGPSILRIQQVVRGDSAAYFCASSPRDRENTIYFGEGSWLTVV.

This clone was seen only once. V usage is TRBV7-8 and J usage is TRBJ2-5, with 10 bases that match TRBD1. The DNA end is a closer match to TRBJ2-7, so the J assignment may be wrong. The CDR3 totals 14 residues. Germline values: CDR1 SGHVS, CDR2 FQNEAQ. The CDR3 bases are TGTGCCAGCAGCCTGCGACAGGGGGCGTACGAGCAGTACTTC. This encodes CASSLRQGAYEQYF.

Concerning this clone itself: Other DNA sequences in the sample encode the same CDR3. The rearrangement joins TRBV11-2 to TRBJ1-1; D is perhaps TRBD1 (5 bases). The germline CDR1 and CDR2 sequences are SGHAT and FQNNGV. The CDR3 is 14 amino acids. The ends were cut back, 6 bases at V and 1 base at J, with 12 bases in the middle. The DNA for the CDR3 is TGTGCCAGCAGTCCAGGGAGACCGAACACTGAAGCTTTCTTT. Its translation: CASSPGRPNTEAFF.

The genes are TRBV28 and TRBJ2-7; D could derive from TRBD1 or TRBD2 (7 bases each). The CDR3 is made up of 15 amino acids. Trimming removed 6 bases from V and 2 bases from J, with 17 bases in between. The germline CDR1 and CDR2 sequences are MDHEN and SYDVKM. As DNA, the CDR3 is TGTGCCAGCAGCCGCTCAGGGGGGGTCACCTACGAGCAGTACTTC. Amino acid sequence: CASSRSGGVTYEQYF. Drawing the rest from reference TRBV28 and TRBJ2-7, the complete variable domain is DVKVTQSSRYLVKRTGEKVFLECVQDMDHENMFWYRQDPGLGLRLIYFSYDVKMKEKGDIPEGYSVSREKKERFSLILESASTNQTSMYLCASSRSGGVTYEQYFGPGTRLTVT.

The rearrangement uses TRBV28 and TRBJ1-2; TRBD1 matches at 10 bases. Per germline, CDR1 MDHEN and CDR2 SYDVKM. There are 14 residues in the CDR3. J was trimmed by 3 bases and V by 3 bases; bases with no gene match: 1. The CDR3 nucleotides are TGTGCCAGCAGTTTGACAGGGGGCGACTATGGCTACACCTTC. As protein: CASSLTGGDYGYTF.

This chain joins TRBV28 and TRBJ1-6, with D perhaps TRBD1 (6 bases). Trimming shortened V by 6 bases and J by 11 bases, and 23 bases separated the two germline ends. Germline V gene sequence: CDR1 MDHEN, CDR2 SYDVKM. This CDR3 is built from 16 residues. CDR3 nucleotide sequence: TGTGCCAGCAGCCCGGACAGTGGAAACCTTTCGCCACCCCTCCACTTT. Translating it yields CASSPDSGNLSPPLHF.

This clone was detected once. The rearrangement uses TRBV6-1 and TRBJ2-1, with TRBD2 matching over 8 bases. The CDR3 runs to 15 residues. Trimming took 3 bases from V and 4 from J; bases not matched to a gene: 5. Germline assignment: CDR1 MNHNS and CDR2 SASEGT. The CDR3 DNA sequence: TGTGCCAGCAGTGAGAAGCGGGGGCATTACAATGAGCAGTTCTTC. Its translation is CASSEKRGHYNEQFF.

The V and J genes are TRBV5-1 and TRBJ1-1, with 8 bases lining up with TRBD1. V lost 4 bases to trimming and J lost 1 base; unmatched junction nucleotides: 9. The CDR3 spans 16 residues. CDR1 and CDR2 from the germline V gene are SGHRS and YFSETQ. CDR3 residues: CASSPGQERRNTEAFF. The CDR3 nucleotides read TGCGCCAGCAGCCCGGGACAGGAAAGGCGGAACACTGAAGCTTTCTTT.

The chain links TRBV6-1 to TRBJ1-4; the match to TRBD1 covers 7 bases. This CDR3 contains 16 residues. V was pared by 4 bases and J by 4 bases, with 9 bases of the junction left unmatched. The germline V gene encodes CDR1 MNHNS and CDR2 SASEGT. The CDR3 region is CASSARRQGSNEKLFF. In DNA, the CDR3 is TGTGCCAGCAGTGCAAGACGACAGGGAAGTAATGAAAAACTGTTTTTT.

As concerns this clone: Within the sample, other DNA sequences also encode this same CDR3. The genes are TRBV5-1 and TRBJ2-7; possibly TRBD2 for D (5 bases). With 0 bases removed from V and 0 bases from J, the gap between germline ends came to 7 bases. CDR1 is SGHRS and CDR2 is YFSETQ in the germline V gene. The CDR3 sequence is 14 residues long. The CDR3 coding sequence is TGCGCCAGCAGCTTGGCTGGGAGCTCCTACGAGCAGTACTTC. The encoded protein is CASSLAGSSYEQYF. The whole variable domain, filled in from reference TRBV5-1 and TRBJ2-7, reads KAGVTQTPRYLIKTRGQQVTLSCSPISGHRSVSWYQQTPGQGLQFLFEYFSETQRNKGNFPGRFSGRQFSNSRSEMNVSTLELGDSALYLCASSLAGSSYEQYFGPGTRLTVT.

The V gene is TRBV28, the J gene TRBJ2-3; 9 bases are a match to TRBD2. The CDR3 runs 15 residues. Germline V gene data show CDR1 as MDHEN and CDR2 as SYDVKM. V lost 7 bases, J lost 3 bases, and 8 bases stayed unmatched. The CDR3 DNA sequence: TGTGCCAGCACCGCGGGACTAGCAGAAACAGATACGCAGTATTTT. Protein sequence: CASTAGLAETDTQYF.